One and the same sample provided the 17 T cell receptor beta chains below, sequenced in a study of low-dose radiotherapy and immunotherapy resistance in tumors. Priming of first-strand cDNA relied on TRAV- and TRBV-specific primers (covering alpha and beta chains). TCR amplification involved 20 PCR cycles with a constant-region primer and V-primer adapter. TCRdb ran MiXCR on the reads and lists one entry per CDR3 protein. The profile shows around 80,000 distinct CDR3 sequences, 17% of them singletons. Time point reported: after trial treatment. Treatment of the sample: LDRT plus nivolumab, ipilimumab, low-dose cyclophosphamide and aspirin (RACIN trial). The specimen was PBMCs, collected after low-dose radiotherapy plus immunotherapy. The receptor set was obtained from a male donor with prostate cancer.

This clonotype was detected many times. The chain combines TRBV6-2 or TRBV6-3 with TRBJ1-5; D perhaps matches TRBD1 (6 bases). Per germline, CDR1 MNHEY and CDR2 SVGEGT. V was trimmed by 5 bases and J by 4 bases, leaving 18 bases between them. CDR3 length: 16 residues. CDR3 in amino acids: CASSEYQGIANQPQHF. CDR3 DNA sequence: TGTGCCAGCAGTGAATATCAGGGGATAGCAAATCAGCCCCAGCATTTT.

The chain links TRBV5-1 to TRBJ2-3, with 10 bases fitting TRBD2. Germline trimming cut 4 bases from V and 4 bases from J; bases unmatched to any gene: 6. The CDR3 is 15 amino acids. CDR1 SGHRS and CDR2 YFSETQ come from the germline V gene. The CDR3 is CASSIPSGSPDTQYF. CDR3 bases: TGCGCCAGCAGCATACCTAGCGGGAGCCCAGATACGCAGTATTTT.

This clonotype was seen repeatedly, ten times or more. CDR3 protein: CASSGTGSTGELFF. CDR3 sequence (DNA): TGTGCCAGTTCCGGGACAGGTAGCACCGGGGAGCTGTTTTTT. The chain recombines TRBV3-1 with TRBJ2-2, with 8 bases lining up with TRBD1. Trimming at V came to 9 bases and at J to 4 bases, leaving 7 bases not matched to a gene. Germline V gives CDR1 LGHDT, CDR2 YNNKEL (reference sequence). This CDR3 is built from 14 residues. Complete variable domain (other parts from reference TRBV3-1 and TRBJ2-2): DTAVSQTPKYLVTQMGNDKSIKCEQNLGHDTMYWYKQDSKKFLKIMFSYNNKELIINETVPNRFSPKSPDKAHLNLHINSLELGDSAVYFCASSGTGSTGELFFGEGSRLTVL.

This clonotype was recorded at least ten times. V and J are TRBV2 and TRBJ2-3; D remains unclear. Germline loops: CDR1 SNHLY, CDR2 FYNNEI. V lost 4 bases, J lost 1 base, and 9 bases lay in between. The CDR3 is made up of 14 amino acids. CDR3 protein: CASSAGYGTDTQYF. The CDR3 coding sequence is TGTGCCAGCAGTGCTGGATATGGCACAGATACGCAGTATTTT.

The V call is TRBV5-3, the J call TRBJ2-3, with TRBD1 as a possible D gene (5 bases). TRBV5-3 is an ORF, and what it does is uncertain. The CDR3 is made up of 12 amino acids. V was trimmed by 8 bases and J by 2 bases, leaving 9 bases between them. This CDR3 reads CASRQLTDTQYF. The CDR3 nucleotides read TGTGCCAGCCGACAGCTCACAGATACGCAGTATTTT.

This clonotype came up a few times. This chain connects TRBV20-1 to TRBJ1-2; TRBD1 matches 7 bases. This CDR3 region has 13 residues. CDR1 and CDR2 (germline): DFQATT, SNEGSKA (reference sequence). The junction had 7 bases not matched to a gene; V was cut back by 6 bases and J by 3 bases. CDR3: CSADRQGYYGYTF. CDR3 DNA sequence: TGCAGTGCGGACCGACAGGGTTACTATGGCTACACCTTC.

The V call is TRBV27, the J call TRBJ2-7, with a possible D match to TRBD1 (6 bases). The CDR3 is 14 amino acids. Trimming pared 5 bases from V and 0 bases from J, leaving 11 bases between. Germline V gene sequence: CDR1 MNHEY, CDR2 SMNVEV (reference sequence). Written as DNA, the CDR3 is TGTGCCAGCAGTGCCTCGGGACACTCCTACGAGCAGTACTTC. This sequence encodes CASSASGHSYEQYF.

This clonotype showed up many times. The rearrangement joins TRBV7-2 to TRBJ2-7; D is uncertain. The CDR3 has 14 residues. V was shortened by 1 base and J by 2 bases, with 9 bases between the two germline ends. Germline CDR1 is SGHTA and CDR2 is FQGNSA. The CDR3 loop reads CASSLDGGPYEQYF. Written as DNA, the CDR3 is TGTGCCAGCAGCTTAGATGGCGGCCCCTACGAGCAGTACTTC. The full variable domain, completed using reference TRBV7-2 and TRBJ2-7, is GAGVSQSPSNKVTEKGKDVELRCDPISGHTALYWYRQSLGQGLEFLIYFQGNSAPDKSGLPSDRFSAERTGGSVSTLTIQRTQQEDSAVYLCASSLDGGPYEQYFGPGTRLTVT.

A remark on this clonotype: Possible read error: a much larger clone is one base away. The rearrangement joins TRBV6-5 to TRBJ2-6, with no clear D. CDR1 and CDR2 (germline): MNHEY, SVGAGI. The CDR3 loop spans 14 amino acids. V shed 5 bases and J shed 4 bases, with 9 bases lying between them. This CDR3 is CASSVMSGANVLTF. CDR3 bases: TGTGCCAGCAGTGTTATGTCGGGGGCCAACGTCCTGACTTTC.

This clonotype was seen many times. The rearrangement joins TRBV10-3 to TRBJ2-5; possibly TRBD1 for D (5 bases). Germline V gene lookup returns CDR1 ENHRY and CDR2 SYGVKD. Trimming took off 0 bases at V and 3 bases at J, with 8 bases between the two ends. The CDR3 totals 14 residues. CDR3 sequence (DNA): TGTGCCATCAGTGAGTCTGCCAGGGAAGAGACCCAGTACTTC. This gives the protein CAISESAREETQYF.

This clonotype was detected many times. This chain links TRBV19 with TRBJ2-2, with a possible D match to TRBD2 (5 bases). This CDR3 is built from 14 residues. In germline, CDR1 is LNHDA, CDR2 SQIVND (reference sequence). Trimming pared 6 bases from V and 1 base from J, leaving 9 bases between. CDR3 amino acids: CASSLGENTGELFF. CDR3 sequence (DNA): TGTGCCAGTAGCCTCGGGGAGAACACCGGGGAGCTGTTTTTT.

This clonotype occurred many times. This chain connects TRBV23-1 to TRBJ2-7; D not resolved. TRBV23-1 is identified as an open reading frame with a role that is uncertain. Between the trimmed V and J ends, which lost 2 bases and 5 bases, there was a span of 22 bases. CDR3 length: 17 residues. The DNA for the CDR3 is TGCGCCAGCAGTCAACCCTGTTATGGGCAGGTGGACCACGAGCAGTACTTC. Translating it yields CASSQPCYGQVDHEQYF.

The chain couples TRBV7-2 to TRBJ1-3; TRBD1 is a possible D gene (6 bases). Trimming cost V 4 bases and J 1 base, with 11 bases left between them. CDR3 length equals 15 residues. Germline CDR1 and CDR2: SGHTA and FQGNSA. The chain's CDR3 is CASSSSQGSGNTIYF. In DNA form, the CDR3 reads TGTGCCAGCAGCTCCTCACAGGGATCTGGAAACACCATATATTTT.

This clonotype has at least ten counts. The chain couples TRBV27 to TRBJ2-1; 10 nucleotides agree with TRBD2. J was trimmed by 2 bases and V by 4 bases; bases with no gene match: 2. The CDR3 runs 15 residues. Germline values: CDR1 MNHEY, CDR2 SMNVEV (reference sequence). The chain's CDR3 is CASSSSGRAYNEQFF. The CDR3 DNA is TGTGCCAGCAGTTCTAGCGGGAGAGCCTACAATGAGCAGTTCTTC.

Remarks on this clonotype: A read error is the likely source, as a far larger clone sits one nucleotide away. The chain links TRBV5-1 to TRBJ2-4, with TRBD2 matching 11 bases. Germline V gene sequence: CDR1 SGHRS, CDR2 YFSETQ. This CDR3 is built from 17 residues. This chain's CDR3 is CASSQSGLAGVYNEQYF. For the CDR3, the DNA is TGTGCCAGCAGCCAATCAGGACTAGCGGGTGTCTACAATGAGCAGTACTTC.

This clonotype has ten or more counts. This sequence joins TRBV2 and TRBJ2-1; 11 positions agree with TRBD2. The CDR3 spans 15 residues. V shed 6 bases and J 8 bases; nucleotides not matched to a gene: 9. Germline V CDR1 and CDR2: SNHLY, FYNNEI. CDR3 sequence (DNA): TGTGCCAGCAGCACCTTAGCGGGAGGGCTGGATGAGCAGTTCTTC. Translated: CASSTLAGGLDEQFF. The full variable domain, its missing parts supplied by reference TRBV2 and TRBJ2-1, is EPEVTQTPSHQVTQMGQEVILRCVPISNHLYFYWYRQILGQKVEFLVSFYNNEISEKSEIFDDQFSVERPDGSNFTLKIRSTKLEDSAMYFCASSTLAGGLDEQFFGPGTRLTVL.

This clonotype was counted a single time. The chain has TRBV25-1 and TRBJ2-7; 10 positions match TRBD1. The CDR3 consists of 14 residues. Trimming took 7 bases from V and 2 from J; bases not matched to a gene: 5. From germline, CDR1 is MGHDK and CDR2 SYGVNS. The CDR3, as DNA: TGTGCCAGCACCCTCGGACAGGGGGCCTACGAGCAGTACTTC. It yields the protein CASTLGQGAYEQYF.